Below are 14 T cell receptor beta chains sequenced from a single sample in a study of regulatory T cells. The PCR used 52 TRBV and 13 TRBJ primers. Method: immunoSEQ multiplex PCR; TCRdb's copy keeps in-frame clones and lacks some. The sample holds approximately 29,000 clones, about 94% seen once. What these receptors recognize is not known. Study-level results: In CD3G-deficient patients, conventional CD4+ T cells were enriched for hydrophobic CDR3 residues at positions 6 and 7.

The material sequenced was conventional CD4+ T cells sorted from blood. The receptor source for this set is a child aged 2 to 10 with CD3G deficiency.

V is TRBV28 and J is TRBJ1-5; 9 nucleotides align to TRBD1. Germline V gene sequence: CDR1 MDHEN, CDR2 SYDVKM. The CDR3 loop spans 16 amino acids. The V gene end was trimmed by 5 bases and the J gene end by 2 bases; junction bases not matched to a gene: 7. Here the CDR3 reads CASSPGQGLGNQPQHF. As DNA, the CDR3 is TGTGCCAGCAGTCCCGGACAGGGGTTAGGCAATCAGCCCCAGCATTTT.

This clone has just one count. The rearrangement links TRBV28 to TRBJ2-2; tentatively, D is TRBD1 (6 bases). CDR1 and CDR2 from the germline V gene are MDHEN and SYDVKM. The CDR3 length is 14 residues. Trimming stripped 6 bases from V and 4 bases from J, with 12 bases between. The CDR3 is CASRPGHFTGELFF. The CDR3 nucleotides are TGTGCCAGCAGACCGGGACACTTCACCGGGGAGCTGTTTTTT.

The V and J genes are TRBV7-9 and TRBJ2-3; 8 positions match TRBD1. In germline, CDR1 is SEHNR, CDR2 FQNEAQ (reference sequence). CDR3 length equals 19 residues. With V trimmed by 1 base and J by 5 bases, 17 bases remained unmatched. In DNA, the CDR3 is TGTGCCAGCAGCTTAGGAGTCGTATCGTCGAGGACAGGGAAAGATACGCAGTATTTT. It specifies CASSLGVVSSRTGKDTQYF.

The genes are TRBV6-1 and TRBJ1-4, with 8 bases matching TRBD1. CDR3 length: 14 residues. CDR1 is MNHNS and CDR2 is SASEGT in the germline V gene. V lost 5 bases and J lost 8; bases outside the gene matches: 7. In DNA, the CDR3 is TGTGCCAGCAGTCCTAGACAGGGGAGAGAAAAACTGTTTTTT. Residues: CASSPRQGREKLFF.

The chain links TRBV28 to TRBJ2-2; 12 positions match TRBD2. Germline CDR1 and CDR2: MDHEN and SYDVKM. CDR3 length: 17 amino acids. After removal of 4 bases from V and 7 bases from J, the junction contained 10 bases not matched to a gene. CDR3 amino acids: CASSSSSGRGADGELFF. CDR3 bases: TGTGCCAGCAGTTCTTCTAGCGGGAGGGGGGCGGACGGGGAGCTGTTTTTT. The whole variable domain, remainder taken from reference TRBV28 and TRBJ2-2, is DVKVTQSSRYLVKRTGEKVFLECVQDMDHENMFWYRQDPGLGLRLIYFSYDVKMKEKGDIPEGYSVSREKKERFSLILESASTNQTSMYLCASSSSSGRGADGELFFGEGSRLTVL.

The chain joins TRBV5-1 to TRBJ2-3; 8 bases are a match to TRBD2. This CDR3 region has 15 residues. The V and J ends lost 2 bases and 6 bases, in that order; junction bases with no gene match: 8. Germline assignment: CDR1 SGHRS and CDR2 YFSETQ. The CDR3 DNA reads TGCGCCAGCAGCTTCCTCGGACTAGCCGGGGATACGCAGTATTTT. This translates into CASSFLGLAGDTQYF.

The chain carries TRBV18 and TRBJ2-5, with a possible D match to TRBD1 (6 bases). V was shortened by 3 bases and J by 6 bases, with 11 bases between the two germline ends. CDR3 length equals 13 residues. Germline lookup yields CDR1 KGHSH and CDR2 LQKENI. The CDR3, as DNA: TGTGCCAGCTCACCGGACAGTAGGAAGACCCAGTACTTC. Translation gives CASSPDSRKTQYF.

V is TRBV28 and J is TRBJ2-3; D possibly corresponds to TRBD1 (7 bases). This CDR3 has 16 residues. Germline V gene lookup returns CDR1 MDHEN and CDR2 SYDVKM. The V end lost 3 bases, the J end lost 6 bases, and 19 bases lay between the germline ends. This chain's CDR3 is CASSLWGTEGRDTQYF. In DNA, the CDR3 is TGTGCCAGCAGTTTGTGGGGGACAGAGGGGAGGGATACGCAGTATTTT.

The chain is built from TRBV28 and TRBJ2-2, with D perhaps matching TRBD2 (6 bases). The CDR3 is made up of 15 amino acids. Germline CDR1 is MDHEN and CDR2 is SYDVKM. V lost 6 bases and J 3 bases, leaving 14 bases between the germline ends. The CDR3 protein is CASSQTSRDTGELFF. The CDR3, as DNA: TGTGCCAGCAGCCAGACTAGTAGGGACACCGGGGAGCTGTTTTTT.

CDR3 nucleotides: TGTGCCTGGAGAATCCAGGGTACCGGGGAGCTGTTTTTT. Amino acid sequence: CAWRIQGTGELFF. The chain links TRBV30 to TRBJ2-2; possibly TRBD1 for D (5 bases). Trimming stripped 3 bases from V and 5 bases from J, with 10 bases between. Germline CDR1 is GTSNPN and CDR2 is SVGIG (reference sequence). The CDR3 sequence is 13 residues long.

The chain uses TRBV5-1 and TRBJ2-2; TRBD2 aligns across 10 bases. The CDR3 has 14 amino acids. Looked up from germline, CDR1 is SGHRS and CDR2 is YFSETQ. Trimming took 2 bases from V and 5 from J; bases not matched to a gene: 0. The CDR3, as DNA: TGCGCCAGCAGCTTACTAGCGGGAACCGGGGAGCTGTTTTTT. Translated: CASSLLAGTGELFF.

The rearrangement joins TRBV28 to TRBJ2-7; 10 nucleotides match TRBD2. CDR1 is MDHEN, CDR2 SYDVKM, per germline. The CDR3 length is 17 residues. The V gene end was trimmed by 4 bases and the J gene end by 3 bases; junction bases not matched to a gene: 12. As DNA, the CDR3 is TGTGCCAGCAGTTCTTTAGCGGGAGGCACGACGCTCTACGAGCAGTACTTC. Translation gives CASSSLAGGTTLYEQYF.

This chain joins TRBV28 and TRBJ1-1; weak D call: TRBD1 (5 bases). Trimming stripped 6 bases from V and 11 bases from J, with 16 bases between. The germline V gene encodes CDR1 MDHEN and CDR2 SYDVKM. CDR3 length equals 12 residues. The CDR3 protein is CASSLTRGSAFF. The CDR3 DNA reads as TGTGCCAGCAGCTTAACGAGGGGCAGCGCTTTCTTT. The complete variable domain, with remaining parts taken from reference TRBV28 and TRBJ1-1, reads DVKVTQSSRYLVKRTGEKVFLECVQDMDHENMFWYRQDPGLGLRLIYFSYDVKMKEKGDIPEGYSVSREKKERFSLILESASTNQTSMYLCASSLTRGSAFFGQGTRLTVV.

This sequence joins TRBV2 and TRBJ2-3; tentative D call: TRBD2 (7 bases). The length of the CDR3 is 15 residues. V lost 9 bases, J lost 0 bases, and 16 bases lay in between. Germline-derived CDR1 and CDR2 are SNHLY and FYNNEI. The DNA of the CDR3 is TGTGCCAGGGAGGGGGGGAGAAGGAGCACAGATACGCAGTATTTT. Translating it yields CAREGGRRSTDTQYF.